This T cell receptor beta chain was sequenced in a study of shared clonotypes between healthy human individuals. About this clone itself: Other DNA variants within this sample encode the same CDR3.

V was pared by 3 bases and J by 10 bases, with 10 bases between. The germline CDR1 and CDR2 sequences are WNHNN and SYGVQD (reference sequence). The CDR3 loop spans 11 amino acids. Sequencing was performed with immunoSEQ multiplex PCR; in TCRdb, only in-frame clones are kept and a portion is missing. Of about 2.2 million clones in the sample, just under 95% were seen once. Naive-designated CD8 cells lacked CD45RO, were positively enriched for CCR7, and omitted terminally differentiated effector memory CD45RA+ cells. The source of this sequence is a young man in good health. Some clones in this sample may be carry-over from other donors' samples. This rearrangement joins TRBV10-1 to TRBJ2-7; tentatively, D is TRBD2 (5 bases). Sequencing input: naive CD8+ T cells from PBMCs. The CDR3 nucleotides are TGCGCCAGCAGTGAAGGGAGCGAACAGTACTTC. It is translated as CASSEGSEQYF.